The table lists the clone carrying this T cell receptor (beta chain) with a count of one. Its specificity is not known. The data are from a study of post-analysis software for immune sequencing data. For the study at large: The study covered relapsing-remitting, secondary progressive and progressive-relapsing courses of multiple sclerosis. Overall study findings and caveats: A handful of TRBV segments appeared more often in patients than in controls, and TRBV5-6, TRBV5-1 and TRBV20-1 were among these.

CDR1 is SGHTA, CDR2 FQGNSA, per germline. V gave up 2 bases and J gave up 8 bases, with 12 bases separating them. The CDR3 extends over 14 amino acids. Prepared TCR beta cDNA libraries contained unique molecular identifiers. TCRdb re-analysed the PCR reads in MiXCR, keeping a single row per CDR3 protein. The sample carries about 400,000 distinct CDR3 sequences, less than 35% recorded once. The specimen sequenced was blood. The chain employs TRBV7-2 and TRBJ1-4, with D unresolved. The TCR comes from a girl aged 10 to 17 with multiple sclerosis. The CDR3 is CASSLFGENEKLFF. DNA of the CDR3: TGTGCCAGCAGCTTATTCGGGGAGAACGAAAAACTGTTTTTT.